This TCR beta chain was identified during a study of blood T cell repertoires in COVID-19. Study details: There were acute and convalescent COVID-19 samples, and they came from the United States, Italy and Spain. In each case, the material was cDNA or gDNA derived from T cells, B-cell-depleted T cells, or PBMCs.

The assay was immunoSEQ multiplex PCR, and TCRdb's table has in-frame clones only and misses some. Of 130,000 or so clones listed, approximately 86% are singletons. V dropped 6 bases and J dropped 1 base, with 13 bases sitting between them. In germline, CDR1 is LNHDA, CDR2 SQIVND (reference sequence). The length of the CDR3 is 15 residues. This sequence joins TRBV19 and TRBJ1-3; no firm D call. Sequencing was performed on peripheral blood. The TCR sequence derives from a woman aged 55-70 years with acute or convalescent COVID-19. The CDR3 bases are TGTGCCAGTAGGGTCGGAGTTGTTTCTGGAAACACCATATATTTT. Residues: CASRVGVVSGNTIYF.